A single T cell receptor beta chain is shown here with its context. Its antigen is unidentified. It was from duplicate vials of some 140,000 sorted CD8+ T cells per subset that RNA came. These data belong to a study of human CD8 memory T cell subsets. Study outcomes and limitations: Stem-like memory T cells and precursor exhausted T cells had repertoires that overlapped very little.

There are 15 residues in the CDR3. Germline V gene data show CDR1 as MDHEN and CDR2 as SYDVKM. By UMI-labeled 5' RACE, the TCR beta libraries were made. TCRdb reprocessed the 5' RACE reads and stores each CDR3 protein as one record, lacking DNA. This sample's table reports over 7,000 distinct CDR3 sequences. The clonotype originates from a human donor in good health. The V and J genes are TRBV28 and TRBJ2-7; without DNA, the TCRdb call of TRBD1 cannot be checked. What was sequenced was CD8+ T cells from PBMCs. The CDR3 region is CASSLRQGSAYEQYF.